This TCR beta chain comes out of a study of human T cells and chemical hapten exposure. The time point here: pre-sensitization, week 0. Treatment meaning: therapeutic diphenylcyclopropenone sensitization with weekly scalp DPC. Individual cDNA molecules had unique molecular identifiers attached to them by the library. MiXCR, run by TCRdb on the RACE reads, gives a single entry per CDR3 protein. Among 300,000 to 450,000 distinct CDR3 sequences listed, 4.5% to 5.5% were seen once. The CDR3 runs to 18 residues. The germline CDR1 and CDR2 sequences are SGHRS and YFSETQ. The trim removed 2 bases at V and 0 bases at J, leaving 3 bases unmatched.

Sequenced material: whole blood, taken in connection with sensitization to the hapten diphenylcyclopropenone (DPC). This chain links TRBV5-1 with TRBJ2-6; 12 bases line up with TRBD2. The sequence was obtained from a woman between 18 and 30 years old with alopecia areata. Some clones in this sample may be carry-over from other donors' samples. CDR3 region: CASSFSSGGASGANVLTF. The CDR3 bases are TGCGCCAGCAGCTTCTCTAGCGGGGGGGCCTCTGGGGCCAACGTCCTGACTTTC.